Given below is one T cell receptor (beta chain) in context. This clone's antigen is unknown. Base qualities are not recorded, but no much larger clone differs from it by a single base. This sample was taken from a study of OX40 agonist ivuxolimab in advanced cancers. Describing the broader study: The costimulatory receptor OX40 (CD134) was targeted by ivuxolimab, a fully human IgG2 agonistic monoclonal antibody. The dose-escalation cohort was approximately 83% male with a mean age of about 58 years, ranging from roughly 20 to 80. Intravenous ivuxolimab was administered to patients every 2 weeks at six dose levels: 0.01, 0.1, 0.3, 1.5, 3 and 10 mg/kg. Three dose-escalation patients achieved partial responses, one with hepatocellular carcinoma and two with cutaneous melanoma. Among the roughly 52 dose-escalation patients, around 20 had hepatocellular carcinoma, about 15 melanoma, 9 renal cell carcinoma and 9 head and neck cancer. Patients were allowed to have had prior anti-PD-1, anti-PD-L1 or anti-CTLA-4 therapy, and 40% of the dose-escalation patients had been treated with checkpoint inhibitors. The monotherapy dose-escalation portion (N of about 50 patients) of the phase I ivuxolimab trial is reported in the paper. The point of sequencing TCRbeta in the periphery was to test whether ivuxolimab changed TCR sequence diversity and drove clonal T-cell expansion. What the work shows at the level of the full study, not this receptor alone: On average, CD8+ T cells showed more expanded clones than CD4+ T cells after ivuxolimab. At doses from 0.1 to 3.0 mg/kg, clonal expansion was seen in both CD4+ and CD8+ blood T cells between baseline and week 6. Low levels of normalized T-cell clonal expansion were also shown by some nonresponding patients. Partial responders in the 0.1-3.0 mg/kg groups had among the lowest normalized peripheral clonal expansion, especially among CD8+ T cells. The antigen specificity of the clonally expanded peripheral T cells was not determined.

Genomic DNA was extracted from sorted cells for sequencing of the TCRbeta CDR3 region. The immunoSEQ Assay was used for sequencing of TCRbeta CDR3 regions. In its TCRdb copy, this immuneACCESS table keeps in-frame sequences only and misses some clones. Where compared with another copy, unresolved V genes explain less than half of these, and the others have no known cause. The sample table holds tens of thousands of clones, of which roughly nine tenths were seen once. Of the sample, less than 3% falls within the top ten clones. Patients with a history of autoimmune disease or receiving systemic immunosuppression were excluded from the trial. In every dose cohort, peripheral blood was drawn for TCR sequencing at baseline, cycle 4 day 1, and cycle 7 day 1. Samples were obtained from an open-label, multicenter, first-in-human phase I dose-escalation trial of ivuxolimab. The trial enrolled adults with locally advanced or metastatic head and neck squamous cell, hepatocellular, melanoma or renal cell carcinoma. CD4+ and CD8+ T cells were sorted separately from peripheral blood before TCR sequencing.

This clonotype was obtained from an adult with an advanced solid tumor such as melanoma, head and neck, liver or kidney cancer. The sample was CD4+ or CD8+ T cells sorted from blood, taken in a trial of the OX40 agonist ivuxolimab.

The DNA is as follows: TGTGCCAGTAGAACTATCTATGGCTACACCTTC. This translates into CASRTIYGYTF. The chain uses TRBV28 and TRBJ1-2, with no confident D gene call. CDR3 length: 11 amino acids, cysteine to phenylalanine. The DNA shown is the 33-base CDR3, in frame from base 1. V is reduced by 9 bases and J by 4 bases, leaving a spacing of 9 bases between them. CDR1 MDHEN and CDR2 SYDVKM were looked up in the germline V gene.